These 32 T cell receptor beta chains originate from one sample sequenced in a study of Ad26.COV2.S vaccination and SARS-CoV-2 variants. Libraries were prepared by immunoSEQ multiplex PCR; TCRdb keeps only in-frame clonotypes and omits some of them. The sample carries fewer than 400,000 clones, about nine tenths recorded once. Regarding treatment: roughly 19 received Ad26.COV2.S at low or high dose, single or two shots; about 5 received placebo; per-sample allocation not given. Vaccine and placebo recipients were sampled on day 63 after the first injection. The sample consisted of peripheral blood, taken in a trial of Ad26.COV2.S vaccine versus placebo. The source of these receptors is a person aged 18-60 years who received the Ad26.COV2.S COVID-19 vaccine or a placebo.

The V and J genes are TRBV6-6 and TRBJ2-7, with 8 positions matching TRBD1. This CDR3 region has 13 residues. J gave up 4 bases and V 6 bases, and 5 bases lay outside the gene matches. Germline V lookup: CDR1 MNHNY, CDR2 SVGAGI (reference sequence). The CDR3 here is CASRTTGAYEQYF. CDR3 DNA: TGTGCCAGCAGAACGACAGGGGCGTACGAGCAGTACTTC.

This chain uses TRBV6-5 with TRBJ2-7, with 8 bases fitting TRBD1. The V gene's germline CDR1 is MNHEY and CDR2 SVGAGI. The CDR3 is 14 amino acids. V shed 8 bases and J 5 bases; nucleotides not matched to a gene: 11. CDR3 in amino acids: CASANRGNADEQYF. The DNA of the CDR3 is TGTGCCAGCGCCAACAGGGGGAACGCGGACGAGCAGTACTTC.

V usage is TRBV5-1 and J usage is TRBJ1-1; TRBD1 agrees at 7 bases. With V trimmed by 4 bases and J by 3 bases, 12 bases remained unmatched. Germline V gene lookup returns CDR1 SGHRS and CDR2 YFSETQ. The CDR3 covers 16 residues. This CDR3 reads CASSRRNLTGYTEAFF. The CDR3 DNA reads TGCGCCAGCAGCCGTCGAAACCTGACAGGGTACACTGAAGCTTTCTTT.

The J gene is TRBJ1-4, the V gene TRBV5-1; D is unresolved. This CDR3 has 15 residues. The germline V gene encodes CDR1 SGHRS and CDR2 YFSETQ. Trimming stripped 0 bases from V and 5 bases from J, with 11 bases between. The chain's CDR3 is CASSLVAGENEKLFF. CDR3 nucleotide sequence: TGCGCCAGCAGCTTGGTAGCCGGAGAGAATGAAAAACTGTTTTTT.

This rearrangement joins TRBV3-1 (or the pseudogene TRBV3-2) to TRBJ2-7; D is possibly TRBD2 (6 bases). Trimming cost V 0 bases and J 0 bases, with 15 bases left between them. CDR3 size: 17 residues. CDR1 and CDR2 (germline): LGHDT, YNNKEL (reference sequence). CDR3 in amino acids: CASSQDRRDFPSYEQYF. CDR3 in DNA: TGTGCCAGCAGCCAAGATCGGAGGGACTTTCCCTCCTACGAGCAGTACTTC.

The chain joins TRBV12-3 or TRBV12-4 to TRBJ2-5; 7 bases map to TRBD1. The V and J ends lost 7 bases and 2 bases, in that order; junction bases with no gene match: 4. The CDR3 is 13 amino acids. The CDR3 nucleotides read TGTGCCAGCACCCGGGACAGTCAAGAGACCCAGTACTTC. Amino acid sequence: CASTRDSQETQYF.

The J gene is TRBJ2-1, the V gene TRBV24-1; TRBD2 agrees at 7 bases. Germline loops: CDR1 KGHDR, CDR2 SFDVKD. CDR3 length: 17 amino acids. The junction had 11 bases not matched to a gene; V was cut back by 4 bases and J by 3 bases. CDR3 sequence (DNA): TGTGCCACCAGTGACCGGGGAGGGAGAAAAGACTACAATGAGCAGTTCTTC. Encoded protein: CATSDRGGRKDYNEQFF.

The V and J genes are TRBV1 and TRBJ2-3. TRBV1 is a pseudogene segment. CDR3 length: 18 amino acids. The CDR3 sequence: CTSSRPRAPAERTDTQYF. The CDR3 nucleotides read TGCACCAGCAGCCGCCCTCGGGCTCCCGCCGAGCGCACAGATACGCAGTATTTT.

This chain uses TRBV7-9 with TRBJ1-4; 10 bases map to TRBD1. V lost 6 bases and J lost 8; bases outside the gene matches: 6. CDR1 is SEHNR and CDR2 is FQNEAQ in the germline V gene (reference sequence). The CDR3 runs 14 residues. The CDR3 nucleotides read TGTGCCAGCAGTTCAGGACAGGGGGGCGAAAAACTGTTTTTT. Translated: CASSSGQGGEKLFF.

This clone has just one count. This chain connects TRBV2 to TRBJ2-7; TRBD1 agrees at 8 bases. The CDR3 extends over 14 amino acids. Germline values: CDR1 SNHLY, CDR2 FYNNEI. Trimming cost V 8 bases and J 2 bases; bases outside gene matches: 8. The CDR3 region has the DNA TGTGCCAGCGCCCCAGGGGACAGGCCCTACGAGCAGTACTTC. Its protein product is CASAPGDRPYEQYF.

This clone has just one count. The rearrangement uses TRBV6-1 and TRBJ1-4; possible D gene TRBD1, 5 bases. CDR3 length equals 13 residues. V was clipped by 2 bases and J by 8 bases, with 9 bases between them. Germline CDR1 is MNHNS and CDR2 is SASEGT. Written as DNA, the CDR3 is TGTGCCAGCAGTGAAATCCGGACAGAAAAACTGTTTTTT. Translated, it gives CASSEIRTEKLFF.

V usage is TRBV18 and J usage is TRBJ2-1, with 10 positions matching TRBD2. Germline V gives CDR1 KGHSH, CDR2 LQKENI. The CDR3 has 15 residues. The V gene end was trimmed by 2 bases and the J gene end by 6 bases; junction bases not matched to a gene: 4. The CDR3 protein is CASSPSAGGRNEQFF. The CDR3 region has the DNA TGTGCCAGCTCACCATCAGCGGGAGGGCGCAATGAGCAGTTCTTC.

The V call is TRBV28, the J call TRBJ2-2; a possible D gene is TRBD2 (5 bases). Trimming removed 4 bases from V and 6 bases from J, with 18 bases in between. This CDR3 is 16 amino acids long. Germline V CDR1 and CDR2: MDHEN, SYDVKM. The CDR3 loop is CASSSLGSAKAGELFF. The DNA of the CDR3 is TGTGCCAGCAGTTCCCTAGGGAGTGCTAAAGCCGGGGAGCTGTTTTTT.

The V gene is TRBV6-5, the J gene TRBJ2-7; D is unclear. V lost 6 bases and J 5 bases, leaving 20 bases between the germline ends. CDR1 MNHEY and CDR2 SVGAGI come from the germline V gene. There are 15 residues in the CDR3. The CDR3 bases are TGTGCCAGCAGGTCCTCTCGGGCCCCTCGAGACGAGCAGTACTTC. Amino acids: CASRSSRAPRDEQYF.

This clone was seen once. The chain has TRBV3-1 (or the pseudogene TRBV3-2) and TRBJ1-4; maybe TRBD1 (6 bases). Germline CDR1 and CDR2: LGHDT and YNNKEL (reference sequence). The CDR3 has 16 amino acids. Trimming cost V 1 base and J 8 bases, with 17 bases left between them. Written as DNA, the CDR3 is TGTGCCAGCAGCCAAGGACAGGTTGCCCTGCGGGAAAAACTGTTTTTT. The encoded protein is CASSQGQVALREKLFF.

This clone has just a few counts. The CDR3 region has the DNA TGTGCCAGCAGTAAAAACGGTGGAAATTCACCCCTCCACTTT. Protein sequence: CASSKNGGNSPLHF. V usage is TRBV28 and J usage is TRBJ1-6; D gene ambiguous. In germline, CDR1 is MDHEN, CDR2 SYDVKM. V was pared by 5 bases and J by 7 bases, with 12 bases between. CDR3 size: 14 residues.

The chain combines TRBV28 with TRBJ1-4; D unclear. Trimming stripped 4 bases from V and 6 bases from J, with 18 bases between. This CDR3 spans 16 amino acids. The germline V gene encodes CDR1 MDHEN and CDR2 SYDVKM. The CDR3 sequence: CASSSTRGSLDEKLFF. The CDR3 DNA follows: TGTGCCAGCAGTTCGACCCGCGGCAGCCTAGATGAAAAACTGTTTTTT.

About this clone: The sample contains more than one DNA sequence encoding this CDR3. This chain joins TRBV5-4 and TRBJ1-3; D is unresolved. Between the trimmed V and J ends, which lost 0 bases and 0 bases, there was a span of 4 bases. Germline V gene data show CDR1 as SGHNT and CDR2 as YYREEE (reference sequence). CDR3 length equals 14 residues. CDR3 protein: CASSLGSSGNTIYF. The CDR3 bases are TGTGCCAGCAGCTTGGGGAGCTCTGGAAACACCATATATTTT.

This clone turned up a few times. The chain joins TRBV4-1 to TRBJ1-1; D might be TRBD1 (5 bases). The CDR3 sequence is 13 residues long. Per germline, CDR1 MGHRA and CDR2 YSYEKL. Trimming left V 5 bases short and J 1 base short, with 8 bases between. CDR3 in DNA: TGCGCCAGCAGCTTAAGGGGGAACACTGAAGCTTTCTTT. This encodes CASSLRGNTEAFF.

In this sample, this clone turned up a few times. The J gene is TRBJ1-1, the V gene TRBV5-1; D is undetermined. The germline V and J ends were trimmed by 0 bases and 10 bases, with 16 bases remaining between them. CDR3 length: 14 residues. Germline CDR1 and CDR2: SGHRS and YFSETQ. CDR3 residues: CASSLEGTGRAAFF. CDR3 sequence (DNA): TGCGCCAGCAGCTTGGAGGGCACGGGAAGGGCAGCTTTCTTT.

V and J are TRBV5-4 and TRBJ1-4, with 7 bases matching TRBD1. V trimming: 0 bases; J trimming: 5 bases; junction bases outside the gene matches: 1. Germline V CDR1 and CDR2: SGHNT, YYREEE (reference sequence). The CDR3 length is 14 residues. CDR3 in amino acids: CASSLGTGNEKLFF. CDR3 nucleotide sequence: TGTGCCAGCAGCTTGGGGACAGGAAATGAAAAACTGTTTTTT.

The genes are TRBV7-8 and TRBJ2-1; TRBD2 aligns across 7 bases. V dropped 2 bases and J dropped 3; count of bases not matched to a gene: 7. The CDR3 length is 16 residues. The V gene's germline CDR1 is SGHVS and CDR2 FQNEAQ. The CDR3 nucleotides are TGTGCCAGCAGCTTATTGGCTAGCGGCTTCTACAATGAGCAGTTCTTC. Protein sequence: CASSLLASGFYNEQFF.

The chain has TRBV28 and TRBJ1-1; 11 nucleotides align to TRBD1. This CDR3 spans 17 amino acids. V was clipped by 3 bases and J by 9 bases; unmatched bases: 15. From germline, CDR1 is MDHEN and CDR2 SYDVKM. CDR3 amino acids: CASSFSHPGRDRGKAFF. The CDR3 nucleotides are TGTGCCAGCAGTTTTTCCCATCCGGGACGGGACAGGGGGAAAGCTTTCTTT.

DNA of the CDR3: TGTGCCAGCAGCTTGGCTCGCGGAGGGGGGACTGAAGCTTTCTTT. Its protein is CASSLARGGGTEAFF. This chain uses TRBV5-4 with TRBJ1-1; the D gene is possibly TRBD1 (6 bases). The CDR3 consists of 15 residues. V was shortened by 0 bases and J by 5 bases, with 14 bases between the two germline ends. Germline CDR1 and CDR2: SGHNT and YYREEE (reference sequence). The full variable domain, rest sourced from reference TRBV5-4 and TRBJ1-1, is ETGVTQSPTHLIKTRGQQVTLRCSSQSGHNTVSWYQQALGQGPQFIFQYYREEENGRGNFPPRFSGLQFPNYSSELNVNALELDDSALYLCASSLARGGGTEAFFGQGTRLTVV.

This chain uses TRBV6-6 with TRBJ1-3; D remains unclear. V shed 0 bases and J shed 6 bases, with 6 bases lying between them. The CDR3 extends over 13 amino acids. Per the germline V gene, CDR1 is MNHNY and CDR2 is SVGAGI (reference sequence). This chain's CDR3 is CASSYSRENTIYF. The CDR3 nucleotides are TGTGCCAGCAGTTACTCCAGAGAAAACACCATATATTTT.

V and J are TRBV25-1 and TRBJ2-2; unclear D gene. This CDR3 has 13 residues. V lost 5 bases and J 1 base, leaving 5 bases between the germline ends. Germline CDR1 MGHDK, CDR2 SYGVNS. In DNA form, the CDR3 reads TGTGCCAGCAGTCACAGGAACACCGGGGAGCTGTTTTTT. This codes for CASSHRNTGELFF. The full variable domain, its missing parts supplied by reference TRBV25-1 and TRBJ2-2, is EADIYQTPRYLVIGTGKKITLECSQTMGHDKMYWYQQDPGMELHLIHYSYGVNSTEKGDLSSESTVSRIRTEHFPLTLESARPSHTSQYLCASSHRNTGELFFGEGSRLTVL.

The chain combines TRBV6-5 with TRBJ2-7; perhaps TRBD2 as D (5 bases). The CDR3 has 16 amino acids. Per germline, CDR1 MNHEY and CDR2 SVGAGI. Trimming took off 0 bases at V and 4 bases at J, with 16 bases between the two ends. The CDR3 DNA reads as TGTGCCAGCAGTTACTCAAGTGGACTCCCCCCTTACGAGCAGTACTTC. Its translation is CASSYSSGLPPYEQYF.

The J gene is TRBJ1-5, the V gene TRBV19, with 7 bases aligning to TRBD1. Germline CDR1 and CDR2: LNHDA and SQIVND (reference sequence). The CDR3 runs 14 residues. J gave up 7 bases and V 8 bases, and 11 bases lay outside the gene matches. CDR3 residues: CASGGTDFGQPQHF. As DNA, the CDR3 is TGTGCCAGTGGGGGGACAGACTTCGGGCAGCCCCAGCATTTT.

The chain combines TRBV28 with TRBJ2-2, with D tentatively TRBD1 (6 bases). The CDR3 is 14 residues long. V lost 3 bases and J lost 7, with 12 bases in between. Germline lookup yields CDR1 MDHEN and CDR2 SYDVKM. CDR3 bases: TGTGCCAGCAGTTTCAATCCAGGGGTCGGGGAGCTGTTTTTT. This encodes CASSFNPGVGELFF. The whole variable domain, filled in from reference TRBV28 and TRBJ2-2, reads DVKVTQSSRYLVKRTGEKVFLECVQDMDHENMFWYRQDPGLGLRLIYFSYDVKMKEKGDIPEGYSVSREKKERFSLILESASTNQTSMYLCASSFNPGVGELFFGEGSRLTVL.

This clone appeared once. This CDR3 reads CAIRGTSPQTDTQYF. In DNA form, the CDR3 reads TGTGCCATCAGGGGGACTAGCCCCCAGACAGATACGCAGTATTTT. The chain combines TRBV10-3 with TRBJ2-3, with 9 nucleotides matching TRBD2. Germline V gives CDR1 ENHRY, CDR2 SYGVKD. CDR3 length: 15 residues. V lost 6 bases, J lost 3 bases, and 7 bases stayed unmatched.

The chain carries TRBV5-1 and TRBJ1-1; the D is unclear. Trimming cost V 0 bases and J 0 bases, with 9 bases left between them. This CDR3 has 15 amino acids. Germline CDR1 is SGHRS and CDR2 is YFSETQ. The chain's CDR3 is CASSLDLTVNTEAFF. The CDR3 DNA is TGCGCCAGCAGCTTGGACCTAACAGTGAACACTGAAGCTTTCTTT. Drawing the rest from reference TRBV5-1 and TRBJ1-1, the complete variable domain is KAGVTQTPRYLIKTRGQQVTLSCSPISGHRSVSWYQQTPGQGLQFLFEYFSETQRNKGNFPGRFSGRQFSNSRSEMNVSTLELGDSALYLCASSLDLTVNTEAFFGQGTRLTVV.

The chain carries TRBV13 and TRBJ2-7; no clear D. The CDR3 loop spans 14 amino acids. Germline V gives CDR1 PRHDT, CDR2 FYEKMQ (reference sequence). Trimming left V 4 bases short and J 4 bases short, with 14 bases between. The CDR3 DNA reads TGTGCCAGCAGCTGGGTCCAAGAAGGGTACGAGCAGTACTTC. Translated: CASSWVQEGYEQYF.